These 22 T cell receptor beta chains came from one sample sequenced in a study of blood T cell repertoires in COVID-19. Repertoires were generated with immunoSEQ multiplex PCR, while TCRdb's copy carries only in-frame clones and drops some. The repertoire holds a few hundred thousand clones, over 75% seen once, with 3% in the top ten. Sequencing was done on a sample of PBMCs or T cells enriched from blood (not recorded which). The receptors shown here come from a woman in her 30s who had recovered from COVID-19.

The V gene is TRBV28, the J gene TRBJ1-6, with D hard to call. From germline, CDR1 is MDHEN and CDR2 SYDVKM. V lost 5 bases to trimming and J lost 5 bases, with 16 bases between them. The CDR3 sequence is 16 residues long. In nucleotides, the CDR3 is TGTGCCAGCAGTCCTTCGCGACTACTACATAATTCACCCCTCCACTTT. It translates to CASSPSRLLHNSPLHF.

V gene TRBV2 combines with J gene TRBJ1-5; 7 bases line up with TRBD1. Germline CDR1 reads SNHLY; CDR2 reads FYNNEI. The CDR3 length is 17 residues. Unmatched junction bases numbered 11, after V lost 0 bases and J lost 6 bases. CDR3 nucleotide sequence: TGTGCCAGCAGTGAAGCGCTTAGGAGGGGGCGAAGTCAGCCCCAGCATTTT. Translating gives CASSEALRRGRSQPQHF.

The chain carries TRBV11-1 and TRBJ1-6, with 7 bases aligning to TRBD1. The V gene end was trimmed by 6 bases and the J gene end by 5 bases; junction bases not matched to a gene: 7. The CDR3 has 15 amino acids. CDR1 is SGHAT and CDR2 is FQDESV in the germline V gene (reference sequence). The CDR3 DNA reads TGTGCCAGCAGTTTAAGGGACAGAGATAATTCACCCCTCCACTTT. Translation gives CASSLRDRDNSPLHF.

The chain carries TRBV6-5 and TRBJ2-7; a weak D match, TRBD2 (5 bases). V gave up 0 bases and J gave up 6 bases, with 15 bases separating them. Germline assignment: CDR1 MNHEY and CDR2 SVGAGI. The CDR3 runs to 15 residues. In DNA form, the CDR3 reads TGTGCCAGCAGTTACTCGACCGGGATCCTCGGCGAGCAGTACTTC. It encodes CASSYSTGILGEQYF.

The chain couples TRBV2 to TRBJ1-5; unclear D gene. This CDR3 spans 13 amino acids. Deletions cut 6 bases from V and 5 bases from J, with 11 bases between. Per germline, CDR1 SNHLY and CDR2 FYNNEI. CDR3 coding DNA: TGTGCCAGCAGAACTCTGGAGGATCAGCCCCAGCATTTT. Translation: CASRTLEDQPQHF.

V is TRBV28 and J is TRBJ1-2, with 8 nucleotides matching TRBD1. Germline assignment: CDR1 MDHEN and CDR2 SYDVKM. CDR3 length equals 14 residues. Losses at the gene ends were 6 bases for V and 6 bases for J; bases not matched to a gene: 9. For the CDR3, the DNA is TGTGCCAGCAGCCGCCGGACAGGGCGTCATGGCTACACCTTC. It encodes CASSRRTGRHGYTF.

The V call is TRBV11-2, the J call TRBJ2-3, with 10 bases lining up with TRBD2. Germline V gives CDR1 SGHAT, CDR2 FQNNGV. CDR3 length: 13 residues. V was pared by 8 bases and J by 4 bases, with 3 bases of the junction left unmatched. CDR3: CASGLAGADTQYF. CDR3 nucleotides: TGTGCCAGCGGGCTAGCGGGAGCAGATACGCAGTATTTT. Full variable domain (rest looked up from reference TRBV11-2 and TRBJ2-3): EAGVAQSPRYKIIEKRQSVAFWCNPISGHATLYWYQQILGQGPKLLIQFQNNGVVDDSQLPKDRFSAERLKGVDSTLKIQPAKLEDSAVYLCASGLAGADTQYFGPGTRLTVL.

The V call is TRBV15, the J call TRBJ2-3; 7 nucleotides match TRBD2. CDR1 is LNHNV and CDR2 is YYDKDF in the germline V gene (reference sequence). Trimming cost V 0 bases and J 4 bases; bases outside gene matches: 10. The CDR3 loop spans 17 amino acids. The CDR3: CATSRDRGGREADTQYF. CDR3 bases: TGTGCCACCAGCAGAGATAGGGGAGGGCGGGAAGCAGATACGCAGTATTTT.

Only a few counts were recorded for this clone. The rearrangement uses TRBV7-8 and TRBJ1-2, with D possibly being TRBD1 (6 bases). CDR3 length equals 15 residues. Deletions cut 1 base from V and 6 bases from J, with 15 bases between. Germline V gene sequence: CDR1 SGHVS, CDR2 FQNEAQ. CDR3 in amino acids: CASSLVEAGADGYTF. For the CDR3, the DNA is TGTGCCAGCAGCTTAGTGGAGGCAGGGGCTGATGGCTACACCTTC. Looking up the rest from reference TRBV7-8 and TRBJ1-2 gives the full variable domain: GAGVSQSPRYKVAKRGQDVALRCDPISGHVSLFWYQQALGQGPEFLTYFQNEAQLDKSGLPSDRFFAERPEGSVSTLKIQRTQQEDSAVYLCASSLVEAGADGYTFGSGTRLTVV.

The J gene is TRBJ1-5, the V gene TRBV5-1, with D tentatively TRBD1 (6 bases). Between the trimmed V and J ends, which lost 3 bases and 4 bases, there was a span of 14 bases. This CDR3 comprises 15 residues. The germline CDR1 and CDR2 sequences are SGHRS and YFSETQ. The CDR3 nucleotides read TGCGCCAGCAGCTGGGGACACGAACAAAATCAGCCCCAGCATTTT. Encoded protein: CASSWGHEQNQPQHF.

The chain couples TRBV6-5 to TRBJ1-1; 10 bases agree with TRBD1. The germline gives CDR1 MNHEY, CDR2 SVGAGI. CDR3 length: 13 residues. The junction had 3 bases not matched to a gene; V was cut back by 4 bases and J by 7 bases. This chain's CDR3 is CASSWDRGYEAFF. The CDR3 region has the DNA TGTGCCAGCAGTTGGGACAGGGGATATGAAGCTTTCTTT.

This chain links TRBV14 with TRBJ1-1; D might be TRBD1 (5 bases). Per the germline V gene, CDR1 is SGHDN and CDR2 is FVKESK. V shed 2 bases and J shed 6 bases, with 16 bases lying between them. CDR3 length: 15 amino acids. The CDR3 DNA reads TGTGCCAGCAGCCAACAGTGGGGCAACCCGGCTGAAGCTTTCTTT. Amino acid sequence: CASSQQWGNPAEAFF.

V usage is TRBV6-5 and J usage is TRBJ2-3; D is unresolved. The CDR3 loop spans 14 amino acids. The V end was cut by 4 bases, the J end by 0 bases, with 8 bases between. Germline lookup yields CDR1 MNHEY and CDR2 SVGAGI. CDR3 sequence reads: CASSWSGSTDTQYF. In DNA form, the CDR3 reads TGTGCCAGCAGTTGGTCAGGTAGCACAGATACGCAGTATTTT.

This clone occurred once. The V call is TRBV3-1 (or the pseudogene TRBV3-2), the J call TRBJ2-7; TRBD2 matches 7 bases. The V and J ends lost 0 bases and 1 base, in that order; junction bases with no gene match: 3. Germline CDR1 and CDR2: LGHDT and YNNKEL (reference sequence). CDR3 length: 15 amino acids. The CDR3 nucleotides read TGTGCCAGCAGCCAAGAGGGGGGGATGTCCTACGAGCAGTACTTC. It translates to CASSQEGGMSYEQYF.

About this clone: The same CDR3 is also encoded by other DNA sequences in this sample. The genes are TRBV9 and TRBJ1-5, with D perhaps matching TRBD1 (5 bases). Germline CDR1 SGDLS, CDR2 YYNGEE. V dropped 3 bases and J dropped 0 bases, with 7 bases sitting between them. This CDR3 comprises 14 residues. The CDR3 loop is CASSAGGSNQPQHF. Here the CDR3 DNA reads TGTGCCAGCAGCGCCGGGGGTAGCAATCAGCCCCAGCATTTT.

V is TRBV4-1 and J is TRBJ2-3, with TRBD2 identical over 8 bases. The V segment lost 4 bases and the J segment 0 bases; nucleotides outside the gene matches: 12. This CDR3 region has 18 residues. CDR1 and CDR2 from the germline V gene are MGHRA and YSYEKL. CDR3 nucleotides: TGCGCCAGCAGCCTCCCTAGCGGGTCCGGACCTAGCACAGATACGCAGTATTTT. Amino acids: CASSLPSGSGPSTDTQYF.

V gene TRBV4-1 combines with J gene TRBJ2-7; perhaps TRBD1 as D (6 bases). Trimming took off 3 bases at V and 0 bases at J, with 15 bases between the two ends. Germline CDR1 reads MGHRA; CDR2 reads YSYEKL. The CDR3 is 16 amino acids. The CDR3 loop reads CASSHNSGTSSYEQYF. Written as DNA, the CDR3 is TGCGCCAGCAGCCACAATTCCGGGACAAGCTCCTACGAGCAGTACTTC.

The CDR3 region is CASSFQGARETQYF. In DNA form, the CDR3 reads TGTGCCAGCAGTTTCCAGGGGGCTAGGGAGACCCAGTACTTC. The gene calls are TRBV2 and TRBJ2-5; 8 nucleotides match TRBD1. The CDR3 is made up of 14 amino acids. The germline V gene has CDR1 SNHLY and CDR2 FYNNEI. V dropped 5 bases and J dropped 5; count of bases not matched to a gene: 7.

The chain couples TRBV28 to TRBJ2-1, with D possibly being TRBD1 (6 bases). Germline V gene sequence: CDR1 MDHEN, CDR2 SYDVKM. CDR3 length equals 15 residues. V was trimmed by 7 bases and J by 4 bases, leaving 17 bases between them. The CDR3 loop reads CASTPTGRRYNEQFF. In nucleotides, the CDR3 is TGTGCCAGCACCCCGACAGGCCGCCGTTACAATGAGCAGTTCTTC.

This clone was counted a single time. The chain combines TRBV7-2 with TRBJ2-7; perhaps TRBD2 as D (6 bases). The germline CDR1 and CDR2 sequences are SGHTA and FQGNSA. V was shortened by 3 bases and J by 2 bases, with 14 bases between the two germline ends. This CDR3 contains 15 residues. CDR3 in DNA: TGTGCCAGCAGCTTTTTGGGACTGGGAACCTACGAGCAGTACTTC. The encoded protein is CASSFLGLGTYEQYF.

J is TRBJ2-3 and V is TRBV7-2, with D uncertain. Germline loops: CDR1 SGHTA, CDR2 FQGNSA. The CDR3 extends over 15 amino acids. Deletions cut 3 bases from V and 5 bases from J, with 15 bases between. CDR3 in DNA: TGTGCCAGCAGCTTTTACCAGGCAGCTGGAGATACGCAGTATTTT. Translated: CASSFYQAAGDTQYF.

The chain carries TRBV11-3 and TRBJ2-2; 9 bases map to TRBD1. Looked up from germline, CDR1 is SGHNT and CDR2 is YENEEA. V shed 4 bases and J 7 bases; nucleotides not matched to a gene: 10. This CDR3 has 16 residues. CDR3 amino acids: CASSYGQGPPSGELFF. The CDR3 DNA sequence: TGTGCCAGCAGCTACGGACAGGGGCCCCCGAGCGGGGAGCTGTTTTTT.